This entry describes one TCR beta chain. V was pared by 5 bases and J by 8 bases, with 13 bases between. The CDR3 covers 12 residues. Germline V CDR1 and CDR2: GTSNPN, SVGIG (reference sequence). This entry belongs to a study of shared clonotypes between healthy human individuals. Generated by immunoSEQ multiplex PCR, the TCRdb table keeps only in-frame clones and is missing some. The sample yields some 500,000 clones, roughly 95% seen once. The material sequenced was naive CD4+ T cells sorted from blood. The sample's subset: CD45RA+ positively selected. This TCR was recovered from a woman in her thirties in good health. The chain joins TRBV30 to TRBJ2-1; TRBD1 or TRBD2 may be the D gene (6 bases each). CDR3 residues: CAWEVGGDEQFF. In DNA, the CDR3 is TGTGCCTGGGAAGTGGGGGGCGATGAGCAGTTCTTC.